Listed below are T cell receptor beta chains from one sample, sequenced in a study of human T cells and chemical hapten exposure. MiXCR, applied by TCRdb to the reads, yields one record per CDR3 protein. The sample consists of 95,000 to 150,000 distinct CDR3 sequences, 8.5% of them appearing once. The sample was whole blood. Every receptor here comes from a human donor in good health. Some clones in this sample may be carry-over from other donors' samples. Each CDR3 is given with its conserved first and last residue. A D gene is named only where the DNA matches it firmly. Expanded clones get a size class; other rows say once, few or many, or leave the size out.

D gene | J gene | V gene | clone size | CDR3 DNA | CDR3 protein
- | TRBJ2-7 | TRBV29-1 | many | TGCAGCGTTGAAGAGCCCGGGATAAACGAGCAGTACTTC | CSVEEPGINEQYF
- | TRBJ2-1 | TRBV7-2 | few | TGTGCCAGCAGCCCCGGCGCGAGGCATGCGAGCTCCTACAATGAGCAGTTCTTC | CASSPGARHASSYNEQFF
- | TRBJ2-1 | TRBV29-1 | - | TGCAGCGCGTGGACGGAGTCCTACAATGAGCAGTTCTTC | CSAWTESYNEQFF
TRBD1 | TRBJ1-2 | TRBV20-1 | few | TGCAGTGCTGAATGGACAGGGGTGGGCTATGGCTACACCTTC | CSAEWTGVGYGYTF
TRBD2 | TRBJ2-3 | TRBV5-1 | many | TGCGCCAGCAAAAGGGCTAGCGGGAGCCTCACAGATACGCAGTATTTT | CASKRASGSLTDTQYF
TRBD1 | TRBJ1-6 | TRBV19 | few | TGTGCCAGTAACCCGACCGACAGGGACGGGGGCCCCTATAATTCACCCCTCCACTTT | CASNPTDRDGGPYNSPLHF
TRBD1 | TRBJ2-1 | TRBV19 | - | TGTGCCAGTAGTATCGGGACAGTTATCTACAATGAGCAGTTCTTC | CASSIGTVIYNEQFF
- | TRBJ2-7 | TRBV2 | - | TGTGCCAGCGAGCAGGGGAGAGAGCAGTACTTC | CASEQGREQYF
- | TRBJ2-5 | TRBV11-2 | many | TGTGCCAGCAGCTTAGTCCCGCAAGAGACCCAGTACTTC | CASSLVPQETQYF
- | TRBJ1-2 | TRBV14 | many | TGTGCCAGCAGCCAAGATGAGACAGTGTATGGCTACACCTTC | CASSQDETVYGYTF
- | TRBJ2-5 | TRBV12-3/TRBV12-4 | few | TGTGCCAGCAGTTTAAGTGGGAGCCAAGAGACCCAGTACTTC | CASSLSGSQETQYF
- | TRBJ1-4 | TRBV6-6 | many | TGTGCCAGCTGTCAGGACCCCGGGGACCCGAGTGAAAAACTGTTTTTT | CASCQDPGDPSEKLFF
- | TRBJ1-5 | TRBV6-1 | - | TGTGCCAGCAGTGGAACGGGACTCTCGAATCAGCCCCAGCATTTT | CASSGTGLSNQPQHF
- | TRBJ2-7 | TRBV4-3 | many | TGCGCCAGCAGCCTCCGCGACAGGAGTACCTACGAGCAGTACTTC | CASSLRDRSTYEQYF
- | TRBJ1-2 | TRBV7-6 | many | TGTGCCAGCAGCTTAGCGGAGACAGGAGACTATGGCTACACCTTC | CASSLAETGDYGYTF
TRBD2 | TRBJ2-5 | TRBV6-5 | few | TGTGCCAGCAGCCGGAACCCGGGGGGGGGAGAGACCCAGTACTTC | CASSRNPGGGETQYF
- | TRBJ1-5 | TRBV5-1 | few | TGCGCCAGCAGCCAAAGTGGAACGAGCAATCAGCCCCAGCATTTT | CASSQSGTSNQPQHF
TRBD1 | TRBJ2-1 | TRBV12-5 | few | TGTGCTAGTGGCCGGGACAGGGTTGGGCACAATGAGCAGTTCTTC | CASGRDRVGHNEQFF
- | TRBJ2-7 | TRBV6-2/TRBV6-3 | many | TGTGCCAGCAGCGAAAGGGGGTCCATAGTCGAGCAGTACTTC | CASSERGSIVEQYF
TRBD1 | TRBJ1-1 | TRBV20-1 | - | TGCAGTGCTAGAGATTTCAGGGGGAATACTGAAGCTTTCTTT | CSARDFRGNTEAFF
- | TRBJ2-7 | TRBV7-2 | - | TGTGCCAGCAGCGCCCGGGAACTCACCTCCCCAAACTACGAGCAGTACTTC | CASSARELTSPNYEQYF
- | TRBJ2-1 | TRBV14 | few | TGTGCCAGCAGCCAAGCTCCTTATCCTAGCTCCTACAATGAGCAGTTCTTC | CASSQAPYPSSYNEQFF
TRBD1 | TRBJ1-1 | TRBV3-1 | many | TGTGCCAGCAGCCATACGGGACAGGGAACGAACACTGAAGCTTTCTTT | CASSHTGQGTNTEAFF
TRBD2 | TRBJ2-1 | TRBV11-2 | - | TGTGCCAGCAGCTTAGTCATAACTTCGGGACTAGCGGGGGCGATTGAGCAGTTCTTC | CASSLVITSGLAGAIEQFF